One and the same sample provided the 30 T cell receptor beta chains below, sequenced in a study of cytomegalovirus exposure and HLA in healthy donors. Vbeta (60) and Jbeta (13) primers were used in the PCR. Using immunoSEQ multiplex PCR, the repertoire was profiled, and TCRdb retains in-frame clones only, with some absent. The sample lists 150,000 to 200,000 clones; about four fifths were seen once. Input material: PBMCs. The receptors were sampled from a woman between 18 and 30 years old in good health and CMV-seropositive.

The sample holds one count of this clone. The chain joins TRBV25-1 to TRBJ2-5; the match to TRBD2 covers 8 bases. The CDR3 is made up of 17 amino acids. The germline CDR1 and CDR2 sequences are MGHDK and SYGVNS. The V gene end was trimmed by 4 bases and the J gene end by 4 bases; junction bases not matched to a gene: 14. The CDR3 nucleotides read TGTGCCAGCAGTGCTCGCCAAGGTGTAGCGGGGTTAGAGACCCAGTACTTC. Encoded protein: CASSARQGVAGLETQYF.

This chain links TRBV5-1 with TRBJ2-3; D not certain. The germline gives CDR1 SGHRS, CDR2 YFSETQ. Trimming left V 4 bases short and J 2 bases short, with 17 bases between. The length of the CDR3 is 16 residues. CDR3 sequence (DNA): TGCGCCAGCAGCGATCCTAGTTACTCCATCACAGATACGCAGTATTTT. It codes for CASSDPSYSITDTQYF.

The chain uses TRBV4-1 and TRBJ2-5, with D tentatively TRBD2 (5 bases). V lost 3 bases and J 5 bases, leaving 16 bases between the germline ends. Germline CDR1 and CDR2: MGHRA and YSYEKL. The CDR3 sequence is 15 residues long. The CDR3 DNA reads as TGCGCCAGCAGCCATGGCCAAACGGAGGTGGAGACCCAGTACTTC. Translating gives CASSHGQTEVETQYF.

V usage is TRBV5-1 and J usage is TRBJ2-3, with TRBD2 matching over 11 bases. Germline V gives CDR1 SGHRS, CDR2 YFSETQ. This CDR3 has 19 residues. Trimming removed 4 bases from V and 0 bases from J; junction bases left unmatched: 13. The CDR3 spells CASSTKGRLAGLSTDTQYF. Here the CDR3 DNA reads TGCGCCAGCAGCACCAAGGGCCGACTAGCGGGGCTTAGCACAGATACGCAGTATTTT.

The rearrangement uses TRBV11-2 and TRBJ2-5; possible D gene TRBD1, 6 bases. Trimming took 3 bases from V and 5 from J, leaving 16 bases between them. CDR1 is SGHAT and CDR2 is FQNNGV in the germline V gene. The CDR3 is 15 residues long. The chain's CDR3 is CASSFVTGRGETQYF. The CDR3 coding sequence is TGTGCCAGCAGCTTTGTAACAGGGAGAGGGGAGACCCAGTACTTC.

This clone was seen a single time. This chain connects TRBV5-4 to TRBJ2-3; 8 bases agree with TRBD2. The V segment lost 2 bases and the J segment 5 bases; nucleotides outside the gene matches: 4. The CDR3 has 14 residues. CDR1 and CDR2 from the germline V gene are SGHNT and YYREEE (reference sequence). As DNA, the CDR3 is TGTGCCAGCAGCTTAGCGGGGGTGGGAGATACGCAGTATTTT. It specifies CASSLAGVGDTQYF.

Points on this clone: Sequence at one end of the junction differs from germline and may be a read error. This sequence joins TRBV11-2 and TRBJ2-7; 10 bases fit TRBD1. From germline, CDR1 is SGHAT and CDR2 FQNNGV. CDR3 length: 15 amino acids. CDR3 in DNA: TGTGCCAGCAGCTTAGCCGGCGGGGCCGGGACAGGGGTTCTCTTC. It codes for CASSLAGGAGTGVLF.

The chain joins TRBV28 to TRBJ1-5; TRBD1 is a possible D gene (5 bases). The CDR3 has 16 residues. V gave up 5 bases and J gave up 1 base, with 15 bases separating them. Germline CDR1 MDHEN, CDR2 SYDVKM. The CDR3 coding sequence is TGTGCCAGCAGTACTTTCTCGGGGGTGAGCAATCAGCCCCAGCATTTT. Encoded protein: CASSTFSGVSNQPQHF.

The V gene is TRBV7-8, the J gene TRBJ2-5; 7 bases line up with TRBD1. The CDR3 has 16 residues. Germline CDR1 reads SGHVS; CDR2 reads FQNEAQ. The V segment lost 5 bases and the J segment 2 bases; nucleotides outside the gene matches: 11. CDR3 nucleotide sequence: TGTGCCAGCAGCCCCTGGACAGGACGAGGGCAAGAGACCCAGTACTTC. Translating it yields CASSPWTGRGQETQYF.

The chain recombines TRBV7-7 with TRBJ2-5; 13 nucleotides agree with TRBD2. The V gene's germline CDR1 is SSHAT and CDR2 FNYEAQ (reference sequence). The J segment lost 2 bases and the V segment lost 7 bases, leaving 10 bases of the junction unmatched. The CDR3 contains 17 residues. Here the CDR3 reads CASKTPGLAGEQETQYF. CDR3 nucleotides: TGTGCCAGCAAAACACCCGGACTAGCGGGGGAGCAAGAGACCCAGTACTTC.

The rearrangement links TRBV6-1 to TRBJ2-2; TRBD2 matches at 12 bases. This CDR3 has 18 residues. Germline V gives CDR1 MNHNS, CDR2 SASEGT. The V gene end was trimmed by 6 bases and the J gene end by 0 bases; junction bases not matched to a gene: 8. CDR3 nucleotide sequence: TGTGCCAGCAGAGAACGACTAGCGGGGGCTACGAACACCGGGGAGCTGTTTTTT. It codes for CASRERLAGATNTGELFF.

The V call is TRBV10-3, the J call TRBJ2-5; weak D call: TRBD2 (5 bases). The CDR3 length is 13 residues. The germline V gene has CDR1 ENHRY and CDR2 SYGVKD. Trimming shortened V by 2 bases and J by 2 bases, and 6 bases separated the two germline ends. For the CDR3, the DNA is TGTGCCATCAGTGAGGGGAGACAAGAGACCCAGTACTTC. It is translated as CAISEGRQETQYF.

V usage is TRBV27 and J usage is TRBJ1-2; 7 bases map to TRBD1. The CDR3 sequence is 16 residues long. The trim removed 5 bases at V and 4 bases at J, leaving 13 bases unmatched. Looked up from germline, CDR1 is MNHEY and CDR2 is SMNVEV (reference sequence). Written as DNA, the CDR3 is TGTGCCAGCAGTCCCAGGGACAGTCCGGAAATCTATGGCTACACCTTC. Its translation: CASSPRDSPEIYGYTF.

The rearrangement uses TRBV2 and TRBJ1-1; no firm D call. Germline CDR1 and CDR2: SNHLY and FYNNEI. This CDR3 is 14 amino acids long. Trimming left V 2 bases short and J 0 bases short, with 7 bases between. CDR3 in amino acids: CASSESGLNTEAFF. CDR3 nucleotides: TGTGCCAGCAGTGAAAGCGGCCTGAACACTGAAGCTTTCTTT. Supplemented by reference TRBV2 and TRBJ1-1, the full variable domain reads EPEVTQTPSHQVTQMGQEVILRCVPISNHLYFYWYRQILGQKVEFLVSFYNNEISEKSEIFDDQFSVERPDGSNFTLKIRSTKLEDSAMYFCASSESGLNTEAFFGQGTRLTVV.

This clone was seen only a few times. The chain recombines TRBV2 with TRBJ1-5; 7 bases are a match to TRBD1. V lost 8 bases, J lost 1 base, and 8 bases stayed unmatched. This CDR3 has 15 amino acids. From germline, CDR1 is SNHLY and CDR2 FYNNEI. The CDR3 coding sequence is TGTGCCAGCTCTTTAAACAGGGGAAGCAATCAGCCCCAGCATTTT. Its protein is CASSLNRGSNQPQHF. Looking up the rest from reference TRBV2 and TRBJ1-5 gives the full variable domain: EPEVTQTPSHQVTQMGQEVILRCVPISNHLYFYWYRQILGQKVEFLVSFYNNEISEKSEIFDDQFSVERPDGSNFTLKIRSTKLEDSAMYFCASSLNRGSNQPQHFGDGTRLSIL.

J is TRBJ1-1 and V is TRBV19, with D maybe TRBD1 (6 bases). CDR1 and CDR2 (germline): LNHDA, SQIVND (reference sequence). This CDR3 has 14 amino acids. Trimming left V 3 bases short and J 4 bases short, with 12 bases between. CDR3 sequence reads: CASSIYRDVTEAFF. The CDR3 nucleotides read TGTGCCAGTAGTATTTACAGGGACGTCACTGAAGCTTTCTTT.

This clone was seen a handful of times. The V call is TRBV19, the J call TRBJ2-1; 10 bases fit TRBD2. CDR1 and CDR2 from the germline V gene are LNHDA and SQIVND (reference sequence). The CDR3 is 15 residues long. The ends lost 4 bases at V and 9 bases at J; junction bases unmatched: 9. In DNA, the CDR3 is TGTGCCAGTAGTAGGAGCGGGGGGGCAGGCGTTGAGCAGTTCTTC. This encodes CASSRSGGAGVEQFF.

The chain carries TRBV6-1 and TRBJ2-1; D not resolved. Germline V gene lookup returns CDR1 MNHNS and CDR2 SASEGT. The CDR3 covers 10 residues. The ends were cut back, 4 bases at V and 14 bases at J, with 9 bases in the middle. The CDR3 spells CASSGALEFF. CDR3 in DNA: TGTGCCAGCAGTGGGGCCCTCGAGTTCTTC.

J is TRBJ2-1 and V is TRBV19; 8 bases map to TRBD1. Germline V gene sequence: CDR1 LNHDA, CDR2 SQIVND (reference sequence). The trim removed 7 bases at V and 6 bases at J, leaving 8 bases unmatched. The CDR3 runs to 14 residues. The CDR3 region is CASKAQGASNEQFF. The CDR3 DNA sequence: TGTGCCAGTAAGGCCCAGGGGGCCAGCAATGAGCAGTTCTTC. The full variable domain, its missing parts supplied by reference TRBV19 and TRBJ2-1, is DGGITQSPKYLFRKEGQNVTLSCEQNLNHDAMYWYRQDPGQGLRLIYYSQIVNDFQKGDIAEGYSVSREKKESFPLTVTSAQKNPTAFYLCASKAQGASNEQFFGPGTRLTVL.

The chain uses TRBV5-5 and TRBJ2-5; unclear D gene. CDR3 length: 14 residues. CDR1 and CDR2 from the germline V gene are SGHKS and YYEKEE (reference sequence). Trimming removed 4 bases at V and 2 bases at J, with 12 bases between. Written as DNA, the CDR3 is TGTGCCAGCAGCCACCCCGTGCGGCAAGAGACCCAGTACTTC. This codes for CASSHPVRQETQYF.

In this sample, this clone turned up a few times. The CDR3 nucleotides are TGTGCCTGGAGTGTACAAGGGGTGGGCGAGCAGTACTTC. It is translated as CAWSVQGVGEQYF. The J gene is TRBJ2-7, the V gene TRBV30; weak D call: TRBD1 (5 bases). This CDR3 has 13 residues. In germline, CDR1 is GTSNPN, CDR2 SVGIG (reference sequence). The V end lost 0 bases, the J end lost 6 bases, and 12 bases lay between the germline ends.

As DNA, the CDR3 is TGTGCCAGCAGCGAGGACAGCACCTACAATGAGCAGTTCTTC. It yields the protein CASSEDSTYNEQFF. The genes are TRBV9 and TRBJ2-1, with TRBD1 as a possible D gene (6 bases). This CDR3 spans 14 amino acids. Trimming removed 3 bases from V and 2 bases from J, with 9 bases in between. CDR1 is SGDLS and CDR2 is YYNGEE in the germline V gene. The full variable domain, its missing parts supplied by reference TRBV9 and TRBJ2-1, is DSGVTQTPKHLITATGQRVTLRCSPRSGDLSVYWYQQSLDQGLQFLIQYYNGEERAKGNILERFSAQQFPDLHSELNLSSLELGDSALYFCASSEDSTYNEQFFGPGTRLTVL.

J is TRBJ2-1 and V is TRBV5-1; 7 nucleotides match TRBD2. J lost 7 bases, V lost 1 base, and 8 bases had no gene match. CDR3 size: 15 residues. CDR1 and CDR2 from the germline V gene are SGHRS and YFSETQ. The CDR3 DNA sequence: TGCGCCAGCAGCTTGACTGGGGGGGGGAGAAATGAGCAGTTCTTC. It specifies CASSLTGGGRNEQFF. Drawing the rest from reference TRBV5-1 and TRBJ2-1, the complete variable domain is KAGVTQTPRYLIKTRGQQVTLSCSPISGHRSVSWYQQTPGQGLQFLFEYFSETQRNKGNFPGRFSGRQFSNSRSEMNVSTLELGDSALYLCASSLTGGGRNEQFFGPGTRLTVL.

The chain carries TRBV5-1 and TRBJ2-5; 10 positions agree with TRBD2. This CDR3 spans 15 amino acids. V gave up 4 bases and J gave up 2 bases; unmatched junction bases: 5. Germline CDR1 reads SGHRS; CDR2 reads YFSETQ. CDR3: CASSRDSGGQETQYF. The CDR3 DNA follows: TGCGCCAGCAGCAGAGATAGCGGGGGGCAAGAGACCCAGTACTTC.

The gene calls are TRBV15 and TRBJ1-4; TRBD1 matches 8 bases. Germline V gene lookup returns CDR1 LNHNV and CDR2 YYDKDF (reference sequence). V gave up 3 bases and J gave up 3 bases; unmatched junction bases: 9. This CDR3 region has 17 residues. This CDR3 reads CATSREKQGVANEKLFF. As DNA, the CDR3 is TGTGCCACCAGCAGGGAAAAACAGGGGGTTGCTAATGAAAAACTGTTTTTT.

As concerns this clone: Other DNA sequences from this sample encode an identical CDR3 as well. V and J are TRBV30 and TRBJ1-1, with D possibly TRBD1 on 5 matching bases. The CDR3 extends over 13 amino acids. Trimming left V 4 bases short and J 3 bases short, with 12 bases between. Germline V gene lookup returns CDR1 GTSNPN and CDR2 SVGIG (reference sequence). This CDR3 reads CAWKQGRYTEAFF. CDR3 nucleotide sequence: TGTGCCTGGAAGCAGGGCAGGTACACTGAAGCTTTCTTT.

This clone was seen a few times. The V gene is TRBV5-6, the J gene TRBJ2-7; D remains ambiguous. CDR1 and CDR2 from the germline V gene are SGHDT and YYEEEE. V lost 4 bases, J lost 0 bases, and 8 bases lay in between. The CDR3 extends over 13 amino acids. The CDR3 nucleotides read TGTGCCAGCAGCGCTCAGGTCTCCTACGAGCAGTACTTC. Protein product: CASSAQVSYEQYF. Based on the CDR3 plus reference TRBV5-6 and TRBJ2-7, the full variable domain is DAGVTQSPTHLIKTRGQQVTLRCSPKSGHDTVSWYQQALGQGPQFIFQYYEEEERQRGNFPDRFSGHQFPNYSSELNVNALLLGDSALYLCASSAQVSYEQYFGPGTRLTVT.

The chain carries TRBV9 and TRBJ1-2; TRBD1 aligns across 7 bases. In germline, CDR1 is SGDLS, CDR2 YYNGEE. The CDR3 is 16 amino acids. Losses at the gene ends were 0 bases for V and 7 bases for J; bases not matched to a gene: 12. The CDR3 protein is CASSVEQGGRRGGYTF. CDR3 DNA: TGTGCCAGCAGCGTAGAGCAGGGGGGCCGTAGAGGTGGCTACACCTTC.

Concerning this clone itself: A read error may account for a junction end that differs from germline. V and J are TRBV5-4 and TRBJ2-4; TRBD2 might be the D (6 bases). The CDR3 sequence is 15 residues long. CDR1 is SGHNT, CDR2 YYREEE, per germline (reference sequence). The CDR3 loop reads CASSLAKLAKNSQYF. For the CDR3, the DNA is TGTGCCAGCAGCTTGGCTAAACTAGCCAAAAACAGTCAGTACTTC.

V gene TRBV4-3 combines with J gene TRBJ2-3; D unclear. Germline V lookup: CDR1 LGHNA, CDR2 YSLEER. The V end was cut by 4 bases, the J end by 1 base, with 9 bases between. This CDR3 has 14 residues. The chain's CDR3 is CASSPGYGTDTQYF. CDR3 sequence (DNA): TGCGCCAGCAGCCCAGGATACGGCACAGATACGCAGTATTTT.